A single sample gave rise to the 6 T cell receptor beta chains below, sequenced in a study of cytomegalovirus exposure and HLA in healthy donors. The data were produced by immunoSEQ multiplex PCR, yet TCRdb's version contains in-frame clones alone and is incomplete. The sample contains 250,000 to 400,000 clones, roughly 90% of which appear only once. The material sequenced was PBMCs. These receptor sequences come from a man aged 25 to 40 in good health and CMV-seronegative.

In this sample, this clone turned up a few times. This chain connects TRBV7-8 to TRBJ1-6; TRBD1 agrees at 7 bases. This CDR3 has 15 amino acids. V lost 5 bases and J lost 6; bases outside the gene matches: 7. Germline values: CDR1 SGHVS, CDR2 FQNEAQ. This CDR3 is CASSLGQVTNSPLHF. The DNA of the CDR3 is TGTGCCAGCAGCCTCGGACAGGTTACTAATTCACCCCTCCACTTT.

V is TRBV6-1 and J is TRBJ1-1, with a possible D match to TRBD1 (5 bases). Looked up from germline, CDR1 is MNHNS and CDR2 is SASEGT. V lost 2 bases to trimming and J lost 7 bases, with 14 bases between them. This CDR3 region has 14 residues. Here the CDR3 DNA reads TGTGCCAGCAGTGAACTCGACAGAATCGATGAAGCTTTCTTT. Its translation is CASSELDRIDEAFF.

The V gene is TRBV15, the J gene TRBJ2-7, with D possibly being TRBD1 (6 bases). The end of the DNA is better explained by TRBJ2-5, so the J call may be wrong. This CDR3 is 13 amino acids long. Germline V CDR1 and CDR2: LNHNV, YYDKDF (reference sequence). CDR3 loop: CATSRDSQETQYF. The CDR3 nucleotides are TGTGCCACCAGCAGGGACAGCCAAGAGACCCAGTACTTC.

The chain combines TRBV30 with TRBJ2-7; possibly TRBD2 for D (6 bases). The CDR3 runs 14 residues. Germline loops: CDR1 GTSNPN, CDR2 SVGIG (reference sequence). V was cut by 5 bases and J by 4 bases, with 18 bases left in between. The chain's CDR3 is CAWGPGDGRYEQYF. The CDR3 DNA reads TGTGCCTGGGGCCCCGGGGACGGGAGATACGAGCAGTACTTC.

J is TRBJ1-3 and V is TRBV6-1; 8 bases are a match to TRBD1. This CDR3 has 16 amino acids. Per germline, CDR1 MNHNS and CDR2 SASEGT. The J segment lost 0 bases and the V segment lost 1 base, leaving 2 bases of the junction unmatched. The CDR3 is CASSEGTGSSGNTIYF. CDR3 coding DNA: TGTGCCAGCAGTGAAGGGACAGGGAGCTCTGGAAACACCATATATTTT.

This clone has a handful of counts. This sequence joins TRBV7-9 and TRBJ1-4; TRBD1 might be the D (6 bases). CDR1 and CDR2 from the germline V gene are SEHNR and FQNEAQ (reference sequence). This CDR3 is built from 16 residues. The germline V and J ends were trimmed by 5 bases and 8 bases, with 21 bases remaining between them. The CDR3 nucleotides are TGTGCCAGCAGCGATGGTGCGGCAGGGGCGGTAGAAAAACTGTTTTTT. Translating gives CASSDGAAGAVEKLFF.